The sequence of this T cell receptor beta chain was determined in a study of T-cell memory formation after mild COVID-19. Study conclusions and caveats: Second-wave clones that peaked on day 37 lacked confirmed SARS-CoV-2 specificity. Within pre-infection memory, some responding clones were found, suggesting cross-reactive memory joined.

Barcoded TCR alpha and TCR beta cDNA libraries with UMIs came from 5'RACE using constant-segment primers. One entry per CDR3 protein results from TCRdb running MiXCR on the 5' RACE reads. Here the sample spans some 160,000 distinct CDR3 sequences, roughly a third being singletons. This clonotype was seen more than once but under ten times. The antigen is not known. The TCR originated in an adult woman who had mild COVID-19 (a few samples of this study predate the infection). Cell type and time point are not known. Sequenced material: PBMCs or a T cell subset sorted from them (not recorded which).

DNA of the CDR3: TGTGCCAGCAGCCATTTAGGCTCAGGGAAAGACAATGAGCAGTTCTTC. It codes for CASSHLGSGKDNEQFF. This sequence joins TRBV7-8 and TRBJ2-1; possible D gene TRBD1, 5 bases. This CDR3 region has 16 residues. Germline-derived CDR1 and CDR2 are SGHVS and FQNEAQ. The V end lost 5 bases, the J end lost 5 bases, and 19 bases lay between the germline ends.